The clone carrying this TCR beta chain came up a few times. Its antigen is still unknown. Template switching added a universal primer binding site, and final cDNA carried unique molecular identifiers. One entry per CDR3 protein, called by TCRdb with MiXCR from the 5' RACE reads. The sample contains under 300,000 distinct CDR3 sequences, approximately 7.1% of which appear only once. The data were obtained in a study of identical twins. The CDR3 is 15 residues long. V shed 5 bases, J shed 8 bases, and the junction held 11 bases outside the gene matches. Looked up from germline, CDR1 is SGHRS and CDR2 is YFSETQ. Study-wide findings and caveats: A cross-sectional statistical analysis, not follow-up of the same donors, supported the conclusions. Fewer insertions marked abundant cord blood beta clonotypes; young adult naive trended weakly, memory not at all.

This same sample was also taken into another study, of T cells expressing NK-cell markers. That source reports: The share of CD8+ T cells held by dominant NKG2C+ clonotypes was roughly 1.0-8% in about six donors.

This receptor was taken from a woman in her late teens or twenties in good health. V usage is TRBV5-1 and J usage is TRBJ2-1, with 9 bases identical to TRBD1. Source material: CD8+ T cells sorted from blood. Here the CDR3 reads CASRDRDRVADEQFF. The CDR3 DNA sequence: TGCGCCAGCAGGGACCGGGACAGGGTTGCCGATGAGCAGTTCTTC.